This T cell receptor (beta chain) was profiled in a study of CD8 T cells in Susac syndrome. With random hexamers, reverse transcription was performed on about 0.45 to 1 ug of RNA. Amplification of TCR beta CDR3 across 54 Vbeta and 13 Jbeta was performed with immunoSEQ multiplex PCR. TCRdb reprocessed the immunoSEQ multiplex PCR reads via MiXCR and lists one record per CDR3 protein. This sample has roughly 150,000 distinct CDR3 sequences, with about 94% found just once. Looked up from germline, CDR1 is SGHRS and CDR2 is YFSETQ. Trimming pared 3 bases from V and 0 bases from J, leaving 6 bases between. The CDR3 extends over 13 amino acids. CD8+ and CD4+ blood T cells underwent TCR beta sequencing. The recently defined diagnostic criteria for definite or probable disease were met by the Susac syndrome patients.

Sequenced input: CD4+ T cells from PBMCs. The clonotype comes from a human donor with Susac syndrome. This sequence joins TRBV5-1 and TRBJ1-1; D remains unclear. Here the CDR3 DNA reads TGCGCCAGCAGCTCAGCATTGAACACTGAAGCTTTCTTT. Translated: CASSSALNTEAFF.